This T cell receptor (beta chain) derives from a study of PD-L1 blockade in urothelial cancer. On the study more broadly: Of under 30 patients, twenty-five were males with bladder-origin urothelial cancer.

V dropped 3 bases and J dropped 1 base, with 18 bases sitting between them. The V gene's germline CDR1 is LNHNV and CDR2 YYDKDF (reference sequence). This CDR3 region has 17 residues. Each PCR received spiked synthetic TCR analog templates. Sequencing used immunoSEQ multiplex PCR; TCRdb keeps in-frame clones, though not all of them. The sample has around 110,000 clones, around 89% seen once. Time point reported: peripheral blood 6 weeks after treatment start. This clonotype was sampled from a man in his sixties with urothelial cancer. The sequenced sample was PBMCs, obtained around atezolizumab (anti-PD-L1) treatment. The chain carries TRBV15 and TRBJ1-1, with D possibly TRBD1 on 6 matching bases. This CDR3 is CATSSGTLLGSNTEAFF. CDR3 nucleotide sequence: TGTGCCACCAGCAGCGGGACACTACTAGGGTCGAACACTGAAGCTTTCTTT.